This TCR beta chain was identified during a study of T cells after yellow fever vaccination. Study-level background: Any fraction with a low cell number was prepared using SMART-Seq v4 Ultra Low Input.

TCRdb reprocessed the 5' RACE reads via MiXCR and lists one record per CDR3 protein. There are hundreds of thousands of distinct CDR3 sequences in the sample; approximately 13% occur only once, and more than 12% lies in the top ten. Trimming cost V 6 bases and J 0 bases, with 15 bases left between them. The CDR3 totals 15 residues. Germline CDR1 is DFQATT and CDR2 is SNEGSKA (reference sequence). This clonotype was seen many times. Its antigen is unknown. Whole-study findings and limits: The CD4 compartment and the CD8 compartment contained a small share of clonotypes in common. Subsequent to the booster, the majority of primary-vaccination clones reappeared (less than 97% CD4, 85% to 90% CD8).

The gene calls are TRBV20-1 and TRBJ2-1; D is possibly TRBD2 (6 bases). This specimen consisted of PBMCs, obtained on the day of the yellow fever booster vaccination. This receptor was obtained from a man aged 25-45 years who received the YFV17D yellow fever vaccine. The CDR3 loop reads CSATSSFSSYNEQFF. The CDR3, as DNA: TGCAGTGCCACTAGCTCATTTAGCTCCTACAATGAGCAGTTCTTC.